This T cell receptor (beta chain) is drawn from a study of T cells in Graves' hyperthyroidism and ophthalmopathy. The overall study: The blood sample was taken at first diagnosis, before treatment began. Overall study findings and caveats: A median around 6 months before onset, the model predicted ophthalmopathy.

RNA transcripts were the template for amplifying TCR beta CDR3 regions. First-round RT-PCR of the TCR CDR3 relied on the HTBI primer set. MiXCR, applied by TCRdb to the multiplex PCR reads, yields one record per CDR3 protein. This sample yields 250,000 to 300,000 distinct CDR3 sequences, of which 13% to 15% are seen a single time; around 30% belongs to the top ten. The CDR3 runs to 16 residues. The trim removed 5 bases at V and 6 bases at J, leaving 8 bases unmatched. Germline CDR1 reads SGHDN; CDR2 reads FVKESK. On the basis of clinical symptoms, serum thyroxine and TRAb, thyroid ultrasound and orbital computed tomography, diagnoses were made. This clonotype was counted ten times or more. The antigen is unknown.

This TCR was recovered from a woman between 45 and 65 years old with Graves' hyperthyroidism that later progressed to Graves' ophthalmopathy. Specimen: blood. This sequence joins TRBV14 and TRBJ2-1; 12 nucleotides match TRBD2. Written as DNA, the CDR3 is TGTGCCAGCAGCTTCCTGACTAGCGGGAGCCGCAATGAGCAGTTCTTC. Protein product: CASSFLTSGSRNEQFF.